A selection of T cell receptor beta chains follows, all from one sample in a study of cytomegalovirus exposure and HLA in healthy donors. Sequenced by immunoSEQ multiplex PCR; TCRdb stores in-frame clones only, minus some. The sample shows 55,000 to 80,000 clones, 80% to 90% of them seen only once. Sample: PBMCs. These receptors were collected from a woman aged 30 to 39 in good health and CMV-seronegative. Each CDR3 is given with its conserved first and last residue. D genes are given only for firm matches. A row's size may be missing; if present it is once, few, many or a size class.

cdr3_aa cdr3_nt v_call d_call clone_size j_call
CASSLALAPGELFF TGTGCCAGCAGCTTAGCGCTGGCCCCCGGGGAGCTGTTTTTT TRBV7-6 . . TRBJ2-2
CASSSGIFGTGGNQPQHF TGTGCCAGCAGCTCCGGGATTTTCGGGACAGGGGGCAATCAGCCCCAGCATTTT TRBV5-5 TRBD1 . TRBJ1-5
CAFQESPNQPQHF TGTGCCTTCCAGGAATCCCCCAATCAGCCCCAGCATTTT TRBV6-1 . . TRBJ1-5
CASSLISGDNYGYTF TGTGCCAGCAGCTTAATTAGCGGAGATAACTATGGCTACACCTTC TRBV7-2 . few TRBJ1-2
CASSQGLAGGPDTQYF TGTGCCAGCAGCCAAGGACTAGCGGGGGGGCCAGATACGCAGTATTTT TRBV4-2 TRBD2 few TRBJ2-3
CASTSGSSNTEAFF TGCGCCAGCACCTCCGGGTCTTCGAACACTGAAGCTTTCTTT TRBV5-1 . . TRBJ1-1
CASSLGRGDQPQHF TGTGCCAGCAGCTTGGGGAGGGGTGATCAGCCCCAGCATTTT TRBV5-6 . few TRBJ1-5
CASSLNRVALYNEQFF TGCGCCAGCAGCCTTAACAGGGTGGCCCTCTACAATGAGCAGTTCTTC TRBV4-3 . few TRBJ2-1
CASSLVFYRASGANVLTF TGTGCCAGCAGCTTGGTGTTTTACAGAGCCTCTGGGGCCAACGTCCTGACTTTC TRBV5-5 . few TRBJ2-6
CASSPPGGRNTEAFF TGTGCCAGCTCACCACCGGGGGGGAGGAACACTGAAGCTTTCTTT TRBV18 . few TRBJ1-1
CASSSPDRGGFYEQYF TGTGCCAGCAGCTCCCCCGACAGGGGAGGCTTCTACGAGCAGTACTTC TRBV11-2 TRBD1 . TRBJ2-7
CASSIRDFNEKLFF TGTGCCAGTAGTATTAGGGACTTTAATGAAAAACTGTTTTTT TRBV19 . . TRBJ1-4
CASSYLERGGTDTQYF TGTGCCAGCAGCTACCTTGAACGGGGGGGCACAGATACGCAGTATTTT TRBV11-2 TRBD2 . TRBJ2-3
CASSPASGGADTQYF TGTGCCAGCAGCCCTGCTAGCGGGGGGGCAGATACGCAGTATTTT TRBV7-2 TRBD2 . TRBJ2-3
CASSFSSGGPYNEQFF TGTGCCAGCAGTTTCTCTAGCGGGGGCCCCTACAATGAGCAGTTCTTC TRBV28 TRBD2 . TRBJ2-1
CASGPSTGWDRGKQPQHF TGTGCCAGCGGACCCTCGACAGGGTGGGACAGGGGGAAACAGCCCCAGCATTTT TRBV7-2 TRBD1 . TRBJ1-5
CASVWGGTDTQYF TGTGCTAGTGTGTGGGGGGGCACAGATACGCAGTATTTT TRBV12-5 . . TRBJ2-3
CSYSGTWSNEQYF TGTTCCTACTCCGGGACTTGGAGCAACGAGCAGTACTTC TRBV7-9 . few TRBJ2-7
CAWSAGRDLDGAFF TGTGCCTGGAGCGCTGGGAGGGACCTGGACGGGGCTTTCTTT TRBV30 . . TRBJ1-1
CASSVGQGTGYTF TGTGCCAGCAGCGTAGGGCAGGGGACTGGCTACACCTTC TRBV9 . few TRBJ1-2
CASGQGNSGANVLTF TGTGCTAGTGGCCAGGGGAACTCTGGGGCCAACGTCCTGACTTTC TRBV12-5 . few TRBJ2-6
CASSLDDVRGNSGEQFF TGCGCCAGCAGCTTGGATGACGTGCGGGGGAACTCCGGTGAGCAGTTCTTC TRBV5-1 TRBD2 . TRBJ2-1
CASRTGTGGLEQYF TGTGCCAGCAGGACCGGGACAGGGGGCTTAGAGCAGTACTTC TRBV6-5 TRBD1 . TRBJ2-7
CASSRNPGTENTEAFF TGTGCCAGCTCACGGAACCCCGGGACAGAGAACACTGAAGCTTTCTTT TRBV18 TRBD1 . TRBJ1-1
CASSIRNSGANVLTF TGTGCCAGCAGCATCCGTAATTCTGGGGCCAACGTCCTGACTTTC TRBV5-4 . . TRBJ2-6
CASSWTDNNEQFF TGCGCCAGCAGCTGGACAGATAACAATGAGCAGTTCTTC TRBV5-1 . . TRBJ2-1
CASSKTAYRDSDSYEQYF TGTGCCAGCAGTAAAACAGCCTACCGGGACTCTGACTCCTACGAGCAGTACTTC TRBV6-4 . . TRBJ2-7
CASSLQTSGGAKQFF TGTGCCAGCAGCCTACAGACTAGCGGGGGGGCTAAGCAGTTCTTC TRBV14 TRBD2 . TRBJ2-1
CASSLAGKGDQYF TGTGCCAGCAGCTTAGCTGGGAAAGGGGACCAGTACTTC TRBV7-9 . . TRBJ2-5
CASRAGGSGYTF TGCGCCAGCAGGGCAGGGGGCAGCGGCTACACCTTC TRBV10-2 TRBD1 . TRBJ1-2
CASRDRTTDTQYF TGTGCCAGCAGAGACAGGACCACAGATACGCAGTATTTT TRBV28 . . TRBJ2-3
CASTLDTRNQPQHF TGTGCCAGCACCTTGGACACCCGCAATCAGCCCCAGCATTTT TRBV7-2 . . TRBJ1-5
CASSPGTGILSGNTIYF TGTGCCAGCAGCCCGGGGACAGGAATACTCTCTGGAAACACCATATATTTT TRBV7-9 TRBD1 . TRBJ1-3
CASSPGGSGNTIYF TGCGCCAGCAGCCCAGGGGGCTCTGGAAACACCATATATTTT TRBV4-1 TRBD1 few TRBJ1-3
CASGSGSNTGELFF TGCGCCAGCGGTTCGGGGTCGAACACCGGGGAGCTGTTTTTT TRBV5-1 . . TRBJ2-2
CASSQDLRRAHTGELFF TGCGCCAGCAGCCAAGATCTACGCAGGGCCCACACCGGGGAGCTGTTTTTT TRBV4-3 . . TRBJ2-2
CASSSPGSNQPQHF TGTGCCAGCAGTTCGCCAGGGAGCAATCAGCCCCAGCATTTT TRBV6-5 . . TRBJ1-5
CASSSLTFGTGNTEAFF TGTGCCAGCAGTTCGCTCACGTTCGGGACAGGGAACACTGAAGCTTTCTTT TRBV28 TRBD1 once TRBJ1-1
CASSSAPGGGRSGELFF TGTGCCAGCAGCTCGGCCCCAGGGGGCGGAAGGTCCGGGGAGCTGTTTTTT TRBV5-4 TRBD1 few TRBJ2-2
CASSALPTGAETDTQYF TGTGCCAGCAGTGCGCTACCGACAGGGGCCGAGACAGATACGCAGTATTTT TRBV25-1 TRBD1 . TRBJ2-3
CASSQFGQNYGYTF TGCGCCAGCAGCCAATTCGGACAGAACTATGGCTACACCTTC TRBV4-1 . . TRBJ1-2
CASSDKASGYTGELFF TGTGCCAGCAGTGACAAAGCTAGCGGATACACCGGGGAGCTGTTTTTT TRBV6-4 TRBD2 . TRBJ2-2
CASSLAYGGYEQYF TGTGCCAGCAGCTTAGCTTATGGCGGGTACGAGCAGTACTTC TRBV7-2 . . TRBJ2-7
CASSQDSDRYYEQYF TGCGCCAGCAGCCAAGACTCAGACAGATACTACGAGCAGTACTTC TRBV4-1 . few TRBJ2-7
CAWSVSSETQYF TGTGCCTGGAGTGTCAGTTCGGAGACCCAGTACTTC TRBV30 . . TRBJ2-5
CASSTRTGDEKLFF TGTGCCAGTAGTACTCGGACAGGCGATGAAAAACTGTTTTTT TRBV19 TRBD1 . TRBJ1-4
CASSTYRGPDTQYF TGTGCCAGCAGCACCTACAGGGGCCCAGATACGCAGTATTTT TRBV7-8 TRBD1 . TRBJ2-3
CASSPRGDSNSYEQYF TGTGCCAGCAGCCCCAGGGGGGACAGCAACTCCTACGAGCAGTACTTC TRBV9 . once TRBJ2-7
CASSSDRGQNTEAFF TGTGCCAGCAGCTCTGACAGGGGGCAGAACACTGAAGCTTTCTTT TRBV2 TRBD1 . TRBJ1-1
CASSLALRARGYTF TGTGCCAGCAGCTTGGCCCTTAGAGCCAGGGGCTACACCTTC TRBV5-6 . . TRBJ1-2
CASSSLRGSYEQYF TGTGCCAGCAGCTCGTTACGGGGAAGTTACGAGCAGTACTTC TRBV7-2 . . TRBJ2-7